The 25 T cell receptor beta chains presented below share a single source sample, sequenced in a study of Ad26.COV2.S vaccination and SARS-CoV-2 variants. Using immunoSEQ multiplex PCR, the repertoire was profiled, and TCRdb retains in-frame clones only, with some absent. The data show some 460,000 clones, around 89% seen once. The sample's treatment: 15 to 20 received Ad26.COV2.S at low or high dose, single or two shots; 5 received placebo; per-sample allocation not given. Specimens were obtained on day 63 following the first vaccine or placebo injection. Source: peripheral blood, taken in a trial of Ad26.COV2.S vaccine versus placebo. Every receptor here comes from a person aged 18 to 59 who received the Ad26.COV2.S COVID-19 vaccine or a placebo.

The rearrangement links TRBV4-2 to TRBJ1-1; TRBD1 might be the D (5 bases). Germline-derived CDR1 and CDR2 are LGHNA and YNFKEQ. This CDR3 has 16 amino acids. The ends were cut back, 4 bases at V and 4 bases at J, with 19 bases in the middle. The CDR3 loop is CASSLGVGTLGTEAFF. CDR3 nucleotides: TGTGCCAGCAGCCTGGGGGTGGGTACCCTGGGCACTGAAGCTTTCTTT.

The chain joins TRBV28 to TRBJ2-2; D is ambiguous. The V end was cut by 5 bases, the J end by 1 base, with 11 bases between. The CDR3 loop spans 15 amino acids. In germline, CDR1 is MDHEN, CDR2 SYDVKM. The CDR3 spells CASSQPPKNTGELFF. The CDR3, as DNA: TGTGCCAGCAGTCAACCCCCAAAGAACACCGGGGAGCTGTTTTTT.

V gene TRBV7-8 combines with J gene TRBJ1-5; tentative D call: TRBD1 (5 bases). The CDR3 extends over 14 amino acids. V lost 5 bases, J lost 4 bases, and 12 bases lay in between. In germline, CDR1 is SGHVS, CDR2 FQNEAQ. The CDR3 protein is CASSRGRRNQPQHF. The CDR3 DNA sequence: TGTGCCAGCAGCCGGGGACGGCGAAATCAGCCCCAGCATTTT.

The chain uses TRBV5-6 and TRBJ2-7; no reliable D call. V lost 4 bases, J lost 2 bases, and 7 bases lay in between. Germline V gene data show CDR1 as SGHDT and CDR2 as YYEEEE. This CDR3 region has 12 residues. CDR3 nucleotide sequence: TGTGCCAGCAGCCTCATGACCTACGAGCAGTACTTC. Translated, it gives CASSLMTYEQYF.

This rearrangement joins TRBV5-1 to TRBJ2-7; D uncertain. This CDR3 has 15 residues. V was clipped by 0 bases and J by 9 bases, with 19 bases between them. Germline loops: CDR1 SGHRS, CDR2 YFSETQ. The CDR3 region has the DNA TGCGCCAGCAGCTTGGCCCTAGGACCCGGTCACGGGCAGTACTTC. Amino acids: CASSLALGPGHGQYF.

The J gene is TRBJ1-2, the V gene TRBV2; unclear D gene. V was shortened by 10 bases and J by 8 bases, with 20 bases between the two germline ends. Germline loops: CDR1 SNHLY, CDR2 FYNNEI. The CDR3 consists of 13 residues. This CDR3 reads CATTDRVGYGYTF. The CDR3 coding sequence is TGTGCCACTACGGATAGGGTGGGATACGGCTACACCTTC.

The J gene is TRBJ2-4, the V gene TRBV27; no definite D call. Looked up from germline, CDR1 is MNHEY and CDR2 is SMNVEV (reference sequence). The CDR3 sequence is 12 residues long. The V end was cut by 2 bases, the J end by 6 bases, with 5 bases between. Here the CDR3 reads CASSLAVNIQYF. CDR3 sequence (DNA): TGTGCCAGCAGTTTAGCGGTAAACATTCAGTACTTC.

The chain employs TRBV27 and TRBJ2-7; no reliable D call. The CDR3 length is 14 residues. The V end lost 4 bases, the J end lost 3 bases, and 13 bases lay between the germline ends. The germline gives CDR1 MNHEY, CDR2 SMNVEV (reference sequence). CDR3 sequence reads: CASSSTVQHYEQYF. The CDR3 DNA reads as TGTGCCAGCAGTTCGACGGTCCAGCACTACGAGCAGTACTTC.

The gene calls are TRBV5-5 and TRBJ1-4; 8 bases are shared with TRBD1. Germline-derived CDR1 and CDR2 are SGHKS and YYEKEE (reference sequence). This CDR3 region has 14 residues. V dropped 4 bases and J dropped 5; count of bases not matched to a gene: 4. CDR3 sequence (DNA): TGTGCCAGCAGCAATACAGGGGGAAATGAAAAACTGTTTTTT. Protein sequence: CASSNTGGNEKLFF.

This clone was seen a handful of times. The chain combines TRBV4-3 with TRBJ2-7, with TRBD1 identical over 11 bases. The V gene end was trimmed by 0 bases and the J gene end by 3 bases; junction bases not matched to a gene: 10. CDR3 size: 18 residues. CDR1 LGHNA and CDR2 YSLEER come from the germline V gene. This CDR3 is CASSQDPGQGDGHYEQYF. The CDR3 DNA reads TGCGCCAGCAGCCAAGATCCGGGACAGGGGGATGGTCACTACGAGCAGTACTTC.

The V call is TRBV28, the J call TRBJ2-7; the D is unclear. The CDR3 totals 15 residues. Germline loops: CDR1 MDHEN, CDR2 SYDVKM. Trimming removed 5 bases from V and 3 bases from J, with 17 bases in between. CDR3 region: CASSRDGPPLYEQYF. The DNA of the CDR3 is TGTGCCAGCAGTCGCGACGGGCCACCGCTCTACGAGCAGTACTTC.

The V call is TRBV19, the J call TRBJ2-1, with D uncertain. The CDR3 totals 14 residues. Germline V CDR1 and CDR2: LNHDA, SQIVND (reference sequence). Trimming cost V 1 base and J 4 bases, with 8 bases left between them. CDR3 sequence reads: CASSIVARYNEQFF. As DNA, the CDR3 is TGTGCCAGTAGTATAGTTGCCCGATACAATGAGCAGTTCTTC.

V gene TRBV30 combines with J gene TRBJ1-1, with D uncertain. The CDR3 consists of 11 residues. Germline V lookup: CDR1 GTSNPN, CDR2 SVGIG (reference sequence). V lost 4 bases and J 11 bases, leaving 14 bases between the germline ends. The CDR3 sequence is CAWIEGYLAFF. Here the CDR3 DNA reads TGTGCCTGGATTGAGGGCTATCTGGCTTTCTTT.

CDR3 nucleotide sequence: TGCGCCAGCAGTCCAGGGCTAAGCACCGGGGAGCTGTTTTTT. Translating gives CASSPGLSTGELFF. The genes are TRBV10-1 and TRBJ2-2; possibly TRBD1 for D (5 bases). The CDR3 runs to 14 residues. Trimming took off 5 bases at V and 4 bases at J, with 11 bases between the two ends. Per the germline V gene, CDR1 is WNHNN and CDR2 is SYGVQD (reference sequence).

This clone was detected once. The chain recombines TRBV6-2 or TRBV6-3 with TRBJ1-2, with D possibly being TRBD1 (6 bases). This CDR3 has 15 residues. In germline, CDR1 is MNHEY, CDR2 SVGEGT. Trimming removed 5 bases at V and 8 bases at J, with 21 bases between. In nucleotides, the CDR3 is TGTGCCAGCAGTGCCCACAGGGCAACGGGATCCGGCTACACCTTC. The encoded protein is CASSAHRATGSGYTF.

The rearrangement joins TRBV7-9 to TRBJ2-3; TRBD2 agrees at 7 bases. Germline V gene data show CDR1 as SEHNR and CDR2 as FQNEAQ (reference sequence). The CDR3 length is 13 residues. V trimming: 2 bases; J trimming: 5 bases; junction bases outside the gene matches: 1. Written as DNA, the CDR3 is TGTGCCAGCAGCTTATTAGCGGGAGATACGCAGTATTTT. It encodes CASSLLAGDTQYF.

The V and J genes are TRBV3-1 (or the pseudogene TRBV3-2) and TRBJ2-7; 10 bases fit TRBD1. J was trimmed by 3 bases and V by 1 base; bases with no gene match: 3. In germline, CDR1 is LGHDT, CDR2 YNNKEL (reference sequence). The length of the CDR3 is 15 residues. The CDR3 sequence: CASSQVGQGFYEQYF. The CDR3, as DNA: TGTGCCAGCAGCCAAGTGGGACAGGGGTTCTACGAGCAGTACTTC.

CDR3 in DNA: TGTGCCAGCAGCTCATCGACTAGCGGGAGGCGAGGCTACGAGCAGTACTTC. Translated, it gives CASSSSTSGRRGYEQYF. This sequence joins TRBV28 and TRBJ2-7, with 13 bases aligning to TRBD2. Looked up from germline, CDR1 is MDHEN and CDR2 is SYDVKM. The CDR3 consists of 17 residues. V lost 6 bases to trimming and J lost 3 bases; unmatched junction nucleotides: 11.

The chain couples TRBV27 to TRBJ2-7, with a possible D match to TRBD1 (6 bases). CDR3 length: 14 amino acids. The germline CDR1 and CDR2 sequences are MNHEY and SMNVEV (reference sequence). The V and J ends lost 2 bases and 7 bases respectively, with 15 bases between them. CDR3 DNA: TGTGCCAGCAGTTTACGACAGGCCCTGGCGGAGCAGTACTTC. It encodes CASSLRQALAEQYF.

V is TRBV30 and J is TRBJ1-1; possible D gene TRBD1, 6 bases. The ends were cut back, 3 bases at V and 5 bases at J, with 16 bases in the middle. The CDR3 contains 14 residues. Per the germline V gene, CDR1 is GTSNPN and CDR2 is SVGIG (reference sequence). This CDR3 is CAWSSTGFFTEAFF. The CDR3 nucleotides read TGTGCCTGGAGCAGTACAGGGTTTTTTACTGAAGCTTTCTTT. Full variable domain (outside the CDR3, taken from reference TRBV30 and TRBJ1-1): SQTIHQWPATLVQPVGSPLSLECTVEGTSNPNLYWYRQAAGRGLQLLFYSVGIGQISSEVPQNLSASRPQDRQFILSSKKLLLSDSGFYLCAWSSTGFFTEAFFGQGTRLTVV.

This sequence joins TRBV19 and TRBJ1-5, with a weak D call TRBD1 (5 bases). The CDR3 is made up of 15 amino acids. Trimming pared 7 bases from V and 0 bases from J, leaving 13 bases between. The germline V gene has CDR1 LNHDA and CDR2 SQIVND (reference sequence). CDR3 coding DNA: TGTGCCAGTAATACTTGGGGGGGTAGCAATCAGCCCCAGCATTTT. Residues: CASNTWGGSNQPQHF.

This clone was recorded once. The J gene is TRBJ2-3, the V gene TRBV5-1, with no clear D. The CDR3 has 14 amino acids. Germline assignment: CDR1 SGHRS and CDR2 YFSETQ. The V end was cut by 1 base, the J end by 2 bases, with 8 bases between. CDR3 sequence: CASSLTPITDTQYF. As DNA, the CDR3 is TGCGCCAGCAGCTTGACTCCGATCACAGATACGCAGTATTTT.

This chain joins TRBV28 and TRBJ1-1; maybe TRBD1 (5 bases). CDR1 is MDHEN and CDR2 is SYDVKM in the germline V gene. Trimming left V 6 bases short and J 9 bases short, with 14 bases between. The CDR3 is 12 residues long. CDR3 sequence: CASSPPGGKAFF. The CDR3 DNA reads as TGTGCCAGCAGCCCTCCTGGGGGAAAAGCTTTCTTT.

The genes are TRBV6-5 and TRBJ1-4, with a tentative D call TRBD1 (5 bases). Trimming cost V 8 bases and J 7 bases, with 14 bases left between them. The germline V gene encodes CDR1 MNHEY and CDR2 SVGAGI. CDR3 size: 13 residues. In nucleotides, the CDR3 is TGTGCCAGCCGGGACCGGGCTATTGAAAAACTGTTTTTT. Amino acids: CASRDRAIEKLFF.

The J gene is TRBJ1-1, the V gene TRBV7-9; no clear D. Germline lookup yields CDR1 SEHNR and CDR2 FQNEAQ (reference sequence). The CDR3 consists of 15 residues. Trimming left V 5 bases short and J 0 bases short, with 13 bases between. This chain's CDR3 is CASSPRHDMNTEAFF. The CDR3 nucleotides are TGTGCCAGCAGCCCTAGACATGACATGAACACTGAAGCTTTCTTT.